These T cell receptor beta chains were read from a single sample in a study of tumor and adjacent non-tumor tissue in lung cancer. TCRdb passed the multiplex PCR reads through MiXCR, listing each CDR3 protein once. The table has about 90,000 distinct CDR3 sequences, more than 75% seen once; the top ten hold just over 20%. Sample: distant non-tumor lung tissue. The receptors here all came from a woman aged 45-60 years with non-small cell lung cancer. The CDR3 runs from the conserved cysteine through the conserved F or W. The D gene is left open where the match is weak. Some rows have no size entry. The others give once, few or many, or a class for an expanded clone.

D: .; size: once; V: TRBV6-4; J: TRBJ2-1; length: 13; CDR3: CASMAGHYNEQFF; DNA: TGTGCCAGCATGGCCGGCCATTACAATGAGCAGTTCTTC
D: .; size: .; V: TRBV6-1; J: TRBJ1-5; length: 14; CDR3: CASIDSGINQHQHF; DNA: TGTGCCAGCATTGATAGTGGCATCAATCAGCACCAGCATTTT
D: .; size: .; V: TRBV29-1; J: TRBJ2-5; length: 11; CDR3: CSCGRQETQYF; DNA: TGCAGTTGTGGACGGCAAGAGACCCAGTACTTC
D: TRBD2; size: many; V: TRBV6-5; J: TRBJ2-3; length: 15; CDR3: CASSTGLAVTDTQYF; DNA: TGTGCCAGCAGTACGGGACTAGCGGTCACAGATACGCAGTATTTT
D: .; size: .; V: TRBV29-1; J: TRBJ1-2; length: 14; CDR3: CSVEENIDSNGYTF; DNA: TGTAGCGTTGAAGAGAATATTGATTCGAATGGCTACACCTTC
D: .; size: .; V: TRBV12-3/TRBV12-4; J: TRBJ2-7; length: 15; CDR3: CASSLRGEISCEQYF; DNA: TGTGCCAGCAGTTTGAGGGGCGAGATCTCCTGCGAGCAGTACTTC
D: .; size: medium-sized; V: TRBV4-2; J: TRBJ2-2; length: 12; CDR3: CASSPAGGELFF; DNA: TGTGCCAGCAGCCCGGCCGGGGGGGAGCTGTTTTTT
D: .; size: .; V: TRBV4-2; J: TRBJ2-1; length: 16; CDR3: CASSQEARDPYNEQFF; DNA: TGTGCCAGCAGCCAAGAGGCGAGAGACCCCTACAATGAGCAGTTCTTT
D: .; size: many; V: TRBV10-3; J: TRBJ2-7; length: 13; CDR3: CAISEGATYEQYF; DNA: TGTGCCATCAGTGAGGGGGCGACCTACGAGCAGTACTTC
D: .; size: .; V: TRBV6-6; J: TRBJ1-5; length: 14; CDR3: CASSYSWRNQPQHF; DNA: TGTGCCAGCAGTTACTCGTGGAGGAATCAGCCCCAGCATTTT
D: TRBD2; size: .; V: TRBV6-5; J: TRBJ2-7; length: 17; CDR3: CASSRARTSEVPYEKYF; DNA: TGTGCCAGCAGTCGTGCTAGGACTAGCGAGGTTCCCTACGAGAAGTACTTC
D: TRBD1; size: many; V: TRBV28; J: TRBJ1-1; length: 15; CDR3: CASSRTGTGNTEAFF; DNA: TGTGCCAGCAGTCGCACCGGGACAGGGAACACTGAAGCTTTCTTT
D: TRBD1; size: many; V: TRBV4-1; J: TRBJ2-7; length: 17; CDR3: CASSQASATGGGYEQYF; DNA: TGCGCCAGCAGCCAAGCGTCCGCAACAGGGGGCGGCTATGAGCAGTACTTC
D: TRBD1; size: .; V: TRBV12-3/TRBV12-4; J: TRBJ2-7; length: 12; CDR3: CASSTGGTEQYF; DNA: TGTGCCAGCAGCACAGGGGGCACTGAGCAGTACTTC
D: .; size: .; V: TRBV6-1; J: TRBJ2-1; length: 13; CDR3: CVGTSSVENEHFF; DNA: TGTGTCGGAACTAGTAGTGTCGAGAATGAGCATTTCTTC
D: .; size: .; V: TRBV29-1; J: TRBJ2-1; length: 15; CDR3: CSVELSGGSYNEQFF; DNA: TGTAGCGTTGAACTGTCCGGGGGCTCCTATAATGAGCAGTTCTTC
D: .; size: .; V: TRBV29-1; J: TRBJ1-1; length: 12; CDR3: CSVIRGETEAFF; DNA: TGCAGCGTTATCCGGGGGGAGACTGAAGCTTTCTTT
D: TRBD2; size: .; V: TRBV6-5; J: TRBJ2-1; length: 15; CDR3: CASSYQRESLNGHFF; DNA: TGTGCCAGCAGTTACCAGCGGGAGTCCCTCAATGGGCATTTCTTC
D: .; size: .; V: TRBV6-6; J: TRBJ2-5; length: 15; CDR3: CARSPPDPAGETQYF; DNA: TGTGCCAGGAGTCCCCCGGACCCGGCTGGAGAGACCCAGTACTTC
D: .; size: once; V: TRBV11-2; J: TRBJ2-1; length: 15; CDR3: CVSSLNYGGWHEQIF; DNA: TGTGTCAGCAGCTTAAATTACGGCGGTTGGCATGAGCAGATCTTC
D: TRBD1; size: .; V: TRBV6-1; J: TRBJ2-7; length: 14; CDR3: CATESGTVSHEEYF; DNA: TGTGCCACGGAATCTGGGACAGTGAGCCACGAGGAGTACTTC
D: TRBD1; size: .; V: TRBV29-1; J: TRBJ2-1; length: 16; CDR3: CSVPCGGTGKDNEQFF; DNA: TGCAGCGTCCCCTGTGGCGGGACAGGGAAGGACAATGAGCAGTTCTTC
D: TRBD2; size: .; V: TRBV11-2; J: TRBJ2-7; length: 17; CDR3: CASNQPTSEIDYYEQYF; DNA: TGTGCCAGCAACCAGCCAACTAGCGAGATAGACTACTACGAGCAGTACTTC
D: TRBD2; size: few; V: TRBV4-1; J: TRBJ2-3; length: 21; CDR3: CASSQCYLAGGPTVPPDTQYF; DNA: TGCGCCAGCAGTCAATGCTACCTAGCGGGAGGGCCCACCGTACCGCCAGATACGCAGTATTTT
D: TRBD1; size: medium-sized; V: TRBV6-5; J: TRBJ2-1; length: 16; CDR3: CASSLRDSPTYNEQFF; DNA: TGTGCCAGCAGTCTCCGGGACAGCCCTACCTACAATGAGCAGTTCTTC
D: .; size: .; V: TRBV7-9; J: TRBJ1-1; length: 11; CDR3: CASSFDTKAVF; DNA: TGTGCCAGCAGCTTCGACACTAAAGCTGTCTTT
D: .; size: .; V: TRBV14; J: TRBJ2-7; length: 15; CDR3: CASSHGIGIPYEQYF; DNA: TGTGCCAGCAGCCACGGGATAGGGATACCCTACGAGCAGTACTTC
D: .; size: few; V: TRBV6-5; J: TRBJ2-1; length: 13; CDR3: CASSTASYNEEFF; DNA: TGTGCCAGCAGCACGGCCTCCTACAATGAAGAGTTCTTC
D: .; size: .; V: TRBV4-2; J: TRBJ2-1; length: 15; CDR3: CASSQARGDPYDQFF; DNA: TGTGCCAGCAGCCAAGCTCGGGGAGACCCCTACGATCAGTTCTTC
D: .; size: .; V: TRBV28; J: TRBJ1-1; length: 12; CDR3: CASSGGTTEAFF; DNA: TGTGCCAGCAGTGGGGGGACGACCGAAGCTTTCTTT
D: .; size: few; V: TRBV12-3/TRBV12-4; J: TRBJ2-7; length: 15; CDR3: CASSLTGWGKYEQYF; DNA: TGTGCCAGCAGTTTGACGGGATGGGGAAAGTACGAGCAGTACTTC
D: .; size: .; V: TRBV11-3; J: TRBJ2-2; length: 13; CDR3: CASSLWIVPELLF; DNA: TGCGCCAGCAGTTTATGGATTGTCCCGGAGCTGCTTTTT
D: .; size: many; V: TRBV11-1; J: TRBJ2-2; length: 14; CDR3: CASSYTSGTGELFF; DNA: TGTGCCAGCAGCTATACTAGTGGCACCGGGGAGCTGTTTTTT
D: .; size: .; V: TRBV5-1; J: TRBJ2-2; length: 14; CDR3: CASSLGGYPGEPFF; DNA: TGCGCCAGCAGCTTGGGCGGGTACCCCGGGGAGCCGTTTTTT
D: TRBD2; size: many; V: TRBV5-1; J: TRBJ2-7; length: 19; CDR3: CASSPWTSGRIPALDEQYF; DNA: TGCGCCAGCAGCCCCTGGACTAGCGGGAGGATACCCGCCCTAGACGAGCAGTACTTC
D: .; size: .; V: TRBV13; J: TRBJ1-2; length: 13; CDR3: CASSLIGIYGYTF; DNA: TGCGCCAGCAGTCTTATAGGGATCTATGGCTACACCTTC
D: .; size: .; V: TRBV29-1; J: TRBJ1-4; length: 13; CDR3: CSGFVGPNEKQFF; DNA: TGCAGCGGGTTTGTGGGTCCTAACGAAAAACAGTTTTTT
D: .; size: .; V: TRBV6-5; J: TRBJ2-7; length: 11; CDR3: CVSSITYEQYF; DNA: TGTGTCAGCAGTATCACTTACGAGCAGTACTTC
D: .; size: many; V: TRBV10-3; J: TRBJ2-5; length: 17; CDR3: CAISQGGRGIGRETQYF; DNA: TGTGCCATCAGTCAAGGGGGACGGGGAATAGGGAGAGAGACCCAGTACTTC
D: TRBD1; size: .; V: TRBV6-5; J: TRBJ1-1; length: 15; CDR3: CASSDSGQQGTEAFF; DNA: TGTGCCAGCAGTGATTCGGGACAGCAGGGCACTGAAGCTTTCTTC
D: TRBD2; size: many; V: TRBV4-2; J: TRBJ2-1; length: 17; CDR3: CASSQDRSGSSYNEQFF; DNA: TGTGCCAGCAGCCAAGATCGTAGCGGGAGCTCCTACAATGAGCAGTTCTTC
D: TRBD1; size: .; V: TRBV29-1; J: TRBJ2-2; length: 15; CDR3: CSVETGQLNTGELLF; DNA: TGCAGCGTTGAGACGGGACAGCTCAACACCGGGGAGCTCTTGTTT
D: .; size: .; V: TRBV7-3; J: TRBJ2-1; length: 13; CDR3: CASSPEGWGEQFF; DNA: TGTGCCAGCAGCCCTGAGGGGTGGGGCGAGCAGTTCTTC
D: .; size: .; V: TRBV5-1; J: TRBJ2-6; length: 16; CDR3: CASSATGDYGVNVLTF; DNA: TGCGCCAGCAGTGCTACCGGAGACTATGGGGTCAACGTCCTGACTTTC
D: .; size: .; V: TRBV6-1; J: TRBJ2-5; length: 13; CDR3: CVNSRYPKETQYF; DNA: TGTGTCAACAGTCGATACCCGAAAGAGACCCAGTACTTC
D: .; size: .; V: TRBV11-2; J: TRBJ2-5; length: 12; CDR3: CASNLHQETQYF; DNA: TGTGCTAGCAACTTACATCAAGAGACCCAGTACTTC
D: .; size: many; V: TRBV7-2; J: TRBJ1-1; length: 12; CDR3: CASSLVGVEAFF; DNA: TGTGCCAGCAGCTTAGTGGGAGTTGAAGCTTTCTTT
D: .; size: .; V: TRBV4-2; J: TRBJ1-1; length: 14; CDR3: CASSQQWGNTETFF; DNA: TGTGCCAGCAGCCAGCAGTGGGGCAACACTGAAACTTTCTTT
D: .; size: once; V: TRBV29-1; J: TRBJ2-3; length: 15; CDR3: CSVEVRHWGTDTRHF; DNA: TGCAGCGTTGAAGTCAGGCACTGGGGAACAGATACGCGGCATTTT
D: TRBD2; size: .; V: TRBV14; J: TRBJ2-1; length: 15; CDR3: CASSQPSGNYNEQFF; DNA: TGTGCCAGCAGCCAACCTAGCGGGAACTACAATGAGCAATTCTTC
D: .; size: .; V: TRBV11-2; J: TRBJ2-7; length: 12; CDR3: CACSLGANDQYF; DNA: TGTGCCTGCAGCTTAGGGGCTAACGACCAGTACTTC
D: .; size: .; V: TRBV9; J: TRBJ2-1; length: 14; CDR3: CASSVWGLDNEQSF; DNA: TGTGCCAGCAGCGTGTGGGGACTCGACAATGAGCAGTCCTTC
D: TRBD2; size: many; V: TRBV6-1; J: TRBJ2-1; length: 16; CDR3: CASGGGLADSYNEQFF; DNA: TGTGCCAGCGGCGGCGGACTAGCGGACTCCTACAATGAGCAGTTCTTC